Listed below are T cell receptor beta chains from one sample, sequenced in a study of CD4 T cells in relation to SARS-CoV-2 and coronaviruses. Profiled with immunoSEQ multiplex PCR; TCRdb holds only in-frame clones, not every one. The sample holds 60,000 or so clones, about 94% seen once. The sequenced sample was naive CD4+ T cells from PBMCs. Receptors were obtained from a human donor in good health. The CDR3 runs from the conserved cysteine through the conserved F or W. D genes are given only for firm matches. Expanded clones are given a class, and other clones once, few, many or no size at all.

abundance | d_gene | j_gene | v_gene | CDR3aa | CDR3nt
. | TRBD1 | TRBJ2-5 | TRBV7-2 | CASSRDRGQETQYF | TGTGCCAGCAGTAGGGACAGGGGGCAAGAGACCCAGTACTTC
. | . | TRBJ1-2 | TRBV28 | CASSLSPWDGYTF | TGTGCCAGCAGTTTGTCTCCCTGGGATGGCTACACCTTC
. | . | TRBJ2-3 | TRBV29-1 | CSVGLGGTDTQYF | TGCAGCGTCGGTTTGGGAGGCACAGATACGCAGTATTTT
. | . | TRBJ1-1 | TRBV19 | CASRRGGWATEAFF | TGTGCCAGTAGGAGGGGGGGGTGGGCCACTGAAGCTTTCTTT
. | TRBD1 | TRBJ2-7 | TRBV19 | CASSSNGQGSYYEQYF | TGTGCCAGTAGTTCCAACGGACAGGGAAGTTACTACGAGCAGTACTTC
. | TRBD2 | TRBJ2-7 | TRBV9 | CATKRGITIPYEQYF | TGTGCCACCAAGCGGGGGATAACCATACCCTACGAGCAGTACTTC
. | . | TRBJ1-2 | TRBV28 | CASTSQDRPNYGYTF | TGTGCCAGCACCTCTCAGGACAGACCTAACTATGGCTACACCTTC
. | TRBD1 | TRBJ1-2 | TRBV2 | CASTFADRAGYTF | TGTGCCAGCACCTTCGCGGACAGGGCTGGCTACACCTTC
. | TRBD1 | TRBJ2-2 | TRBV28 | CASIRDRVTGELFF | TGTGCCAGCATCAGGGACAGGGTCACCGGGGAGCTGTTTTTT
once | . | TRBJ1-6 | TRBV7-9 | CASSTEGGSPLHF | TGTGCCAGCAGCACGGAAGGGGGTTCACCCCTCCACTTT
. | . | TRBJ2-7 | TRBV7-2 | CASSSGLLTYEQYF | TGTGCCAGCAGCAGTGGACTCCTGACCTACGAGCAGTACTTC
. | . | TRBJ2-5 | TRBV4-1 | CASSQGDRAGGETQYF | TGCGCCAGCAGCCAAGGGGATCGGGCAGGGGGGGAGACCCAGTACTTC
. | . | TRBJ2-7 | TRBV19 | CASSIGGLAYEQYF | TGTGCCAGTAGTATAGGGGGGCTGGCCTACGAGCAGTACTTC